This TCR beta chain is from a study of blood T cell repertoires in COVID-19. This CDR3 has 15 amino acids. CDR1 and CDR2 (germline): SGHVS, FQNEAQ. Trimming took 5 bases from V and 4 from J, leaving 17 bases between them. Only in-frame clones appear in the TCRdb table, and some are missing; sequencing was by immunoSEQ multiplex PCR. Counted here are about 48,000 clones, 80% to 90% occurring once; the ten biggest clones make up about 3.2%. V gene TRBV7-8 combines with J gene TRBJ1-2; a possible D gene is TRBD1 (6 bases). The sequence was obtained from a woman of 80 years or more with acute or convalescent COVID-19. Sequencing was carried out using peripheral blood. This CDR3 reads CASSRTAGGTYGYTF. The CDR3 nucleotides are TGTGCCAGCAGCCGGACAGCCGGCGGTACCTATGGCTACACCTTC.